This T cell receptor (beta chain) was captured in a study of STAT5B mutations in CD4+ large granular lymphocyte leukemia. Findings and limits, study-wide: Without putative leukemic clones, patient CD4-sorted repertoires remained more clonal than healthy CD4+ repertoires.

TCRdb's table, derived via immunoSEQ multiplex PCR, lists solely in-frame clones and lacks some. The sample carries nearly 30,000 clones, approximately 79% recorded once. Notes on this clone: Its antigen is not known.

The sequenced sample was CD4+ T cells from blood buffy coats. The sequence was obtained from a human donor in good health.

DNA for the CDR3: TGTGCCAGCAGCTTAGTTGTGAACTACGAGCAGTACTTC. Translation: CASSLVVNYEQYF. The V and J genes are TRBV7-2 and TRBJ2-7; no clear D gene. CDR1 SGHTA and CDR2 FQGNSA come from the germline V gene. The CDR3 has 13 amino acids. Trimming took off 1 base at V and 3 bases at J, with 7 bases between the two ends.